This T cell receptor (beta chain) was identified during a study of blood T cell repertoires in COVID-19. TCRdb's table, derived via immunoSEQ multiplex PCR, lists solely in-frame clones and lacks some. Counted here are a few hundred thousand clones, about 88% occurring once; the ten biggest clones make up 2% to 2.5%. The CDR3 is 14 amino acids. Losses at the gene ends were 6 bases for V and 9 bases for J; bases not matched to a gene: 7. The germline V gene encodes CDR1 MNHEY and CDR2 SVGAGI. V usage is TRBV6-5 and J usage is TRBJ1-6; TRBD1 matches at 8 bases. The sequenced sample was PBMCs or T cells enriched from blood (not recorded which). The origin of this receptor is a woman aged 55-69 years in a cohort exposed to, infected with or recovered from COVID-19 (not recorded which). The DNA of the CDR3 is TGTGCCAGCAGGGAGACAGGGGTAGGTTCACCCCTCCACTTT. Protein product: CASRETGVGSPLHF.